Reported below is one TCR beta chain. This sample is drawn from a study of blood T cells in healthy people across ages. Trimming cost V 0 bases and J 5 bases; bases outside gene matches: 9. Per the germline V gene, CDR1 is DFQATT and CDR2 is SNEGSKA (reference sequence). There are 15 residues in the CDR3. The use of a sample-barcoded 5' primer and a J-beta primer mix characterized a second PCR of about 6 to 11 cycles. TCRdb ran MiXCR on the 5' RACE reads and lists one entry per CDR3 protein. The table records over a million distinct CDR3 sequences, roughly 60% of them present only once. The genes are TRBV20-1 and TRBJ1-2, with 7 bases identical to TRBD1. This receptor was obtained from a man in his late teens or twenties in good health. Source material: blood. The CDR3: CSARDPRQGRYGYTF. CDR3 sequence (DNA): TGCAGTGCTAGAGATCCCAGACAGGGTCGGTATGGCTACACCTTC.